This T cell receptor beta chain was found in a study of beta chain features in type 1 diabetes. This clone was counted a few times. No antigen is known for it. V gave up 0 bases and J gave up 1 base; unmatched junction bases: 7. CDR3 length: 17 residues. The germline gives CDR1 WNHNN, CDR2 SYGVQD (reference sequence). Expressed TCRB transcripts were sequenced because the isolated RNA had all been reverse transcribed beforehand. Here immunoSEQ multiplex PCR was the method, and the copy in TCRdb shows in-frame clones only, minus some. The sample gives approximately 600,000 clones, 12% of which show up once; around 0.12% is in the top ten. Study-wide results and limits: VDJ junctions from type 1 diabetes patients carried fewer insertions and larger deletions. Within each of all four CD4+ subsets, Type 1 diabetes patients had TCRB CDR3s that were moderately but significantly shorter. There was no resolution here of whether HLA type influences TCRB rearrangement.

The V gene is TRBV10-1, the J gene TRBJ2-5, with 8 positions matching TRBD2. This TCR was sampled from a man younger than 40 with type 1 diabetes. The sample was naive CD4+ T cells from blood. This chain's CDR3 is CASSESTVAGSQETQYF. The CDR3 DNA reads TGCGCCAGCAGTGAGTCGACGGTAGCGGGGTCCCAAGAGACCCAGTACTTC.